This entry is about one T cell receptor (beta chain). Germline lookup yields CDR1 LGHDT and CDR2 YNNKEL (reference sequence). There are 13 residues in the CDR3. With 5 bases removed from V and 6 bases from J, the gap between germline ends came to 14 bases. The source of the sample is a study of blood T cell repertoires in COVID-19. Across the whole study: The origin of the acute and convalescent COVID-19 samples was the United States, Italy and Spain.

Contact with a PCR-confirmed or clinician-diagnosed COVID-19 case occurred within 2 weeks of entry. Study processing details: Counts of nucleated cells, estimated from reference gene primer amplification, were obtained. Clones were read by immunoSEQ multiplex PCR, and TCRdb kept only the in-frame ones, dropping some. V, J and clone size were drawn from that table, and D and trimming were deduced from the DNA. The table lists some 340,000 clones, more than 90% of them singletons, with 3% to 5% in the top ten. V gene TRBV3-1 (or the pseudogene TRBV3-2) combines with J gene TRBJ2-7; maybe TRBD2 (7 bases). Sequenced input: PBMCs or T cells enriched from blood (not recorded which). This TCR was sampled from a young woman who had been exposed to COVID-19. The CDR3 is CASSTRGGGEQYF. For the CDR3, the DNA is TGTGCCAGCAGCACAAGGGGGGGCGGCGAGCAGTACTTC.